The following is a TCR beta chain sequence with its context. These data come from a study of blood T cell repertoires in COVID-19. The germline gives CDR1 MNHEY, CDR2 SMNVEV (reference sequence). The CDR3 consists of 17 residues. The V end was cut by 2 bases, the J end by 1 base, with 14 bases between. The table came from immunoSEQ multiplex PCR; TCRdb's copy has only in-frame clones and leaves some out. The profile covers fewer than 200,000 clones, with around 89% appearing a single time and around 2.1% taken by the ten largest. Specimen: peripheral blood. This clonotype was obtained from a man aged 45-60 years who had recovered from COVID-19. This chain uses TRBV27 with TRBJ2-2, with a tentative D call TRBD1 (6 bases). The CDR3 here is CASSLTDLTGNTGELFF. CDR3 sequence (DNA): TGTGCCAGCAGTTTAACCGATCTGACAGGGAACACCGGGGAGCTGTTTTTT.